Shown below are 7 T cell receptor beta chains from a single sample sequenced in a study of T cell responses to AZD1222 COVID-19 vaccine. Measured with immunoSEQ multiplex PCR; TCRdb has only the in-frame clones, and not every one. In the table there are around 100,000 clones, approximately 89% of which are singletons. Here the sequenced sample was peripheral blood, taken 28 days after the second dose of the MenACWY control vaccine. The receptors come from an adult who received the MenACWY meningococcal vaccine as a control.

The J gene is TRBJ2-2, the V gene TRBV7-6; 9 bases match TRBD1. V was clipped by 5 bases and J by 6 bases; unmatched bases: 13. CDR1 and CDR2 (germline): SGHVS, FNYEAQ. This CDR3 is built from 17 residues. CDR3 region: CASSLDPGQGGAGELFF. The CDR3 DNA sequence: TGTGCCAGCAGCCTCGATCCGGGACAGGGTGGTGCCGGGGAGCTGTTTTTT. The entire variable domain, with the rest obtained from reference TRBV7-6 and TRBJ2-2, is as follows: GAGVSQSPRYKVTKRGQDVALRCDPISGHVSLYWYRQALGQGPEFLTYFNYEAQQDKSGLPNDRFSAERPEGSISTLTIQRTEQRDSAMYRCASSLDPGQGGAGELFFGEGSRLTVL.

The chain joins TRBV3-1 (or the pseudogene TRBV3-2) to TRBJ1-3; tentative D call: TRBD1 (5 bases). The CDR3 consists of 16 residues. V was trimmed by 4 bases and J by 4 bases, leaving 17 bases between them. Per the germline V gene, CDR1 is LGHDT and CDR2 is YNNKEL (reference sequence). CDR3 coding DNA: TGTGCCAGCAGCCCTGCGGGGCCTCATGGCGGAAACACCATATATTTT. Amino acid sequence: CASSPAGPHGGNTIYF.

The chain has TRBV10-2 and TRBJ1-6; weak D call: TRBD1 (6 bases). V was clipped by 8 bases and J by 8 bases, with 16 bases between them. Germline V lookup: CDR1 WSHSY, CDR2 SAAADI. The CDR3 totals 14 residues. The CDR3 region is CASQPQGNYSPLHF. The CDR3 DNA reads TGCGCCAGCCAGCCGCAGGGGAATTATTCACCCCTCCACTTT.

This chain connects TRBV11-3 to TRBJ2-7; D is ambiguous. This CDR3 has 13 residues. Germline V gene lookup returns CDR1 SGHNT and CDR2 YENEEA. Trimming stripped 1 base from V and 6 bases from J, with 10 bases between. The CDR3 spells CASSLGPHGEQYF. CDR3 nucleotides: TGTGCCAGCAGCTTAGGGCCCCACGGCGAGCAGTACTTC.

The chain has TRBV28 and TRBJ2-7; 7 bases map to TRBD2. Looked up from germline, CDR1 is MDHEN and CDR2 is SYDVKM. Trimming took 8 bases from V and 2 from J; bases not matched to a gene: 6. The CDR3 spans 13 residues. As DNA, the CDR3 is TGTGCCAGCCGATCCGGGACTACCTACGAGCAGTACTTC. This translates into CASRSGTTYEQYF.

The chain combines TRBV7-2 with TRBJ2-7; 7 bases line up with TRBD1. This CDR3 region has 14 residues. From germline, CDR1 is SGHTA and CDR2 FQGNSA. Germline trimming cut 3 bases from V and 6 bases from J; bases unmatched to any gene: 8. The CDR3 loop reads CASSFDGTVGEQYF. The CDR3 DNA follows: TGTGCCAGCAGCTTTGATGGGACAGTTGGCGAGCAGTACTTC. Full variable domain (remainder filled in from reference TRBV7-2 and TRBJ2-7): GAGVSQSPSNKVTEKGKDVELRCDPISGHTALYWYRQSLGQGLEFLIYFQGNSAPDKSGLPSDRFSAERTGGSVSTLTIQRTQQEDSAVYLCASSFDGTVGEQYFGPGTRLTVT.

The J gene is TRBJ2-5, the V gene TRBV6-2 or TRBV6-3; the D is unclear. This CDR3 comprises 14 residues. V was trimmed by 0 bases and J by 2 bases, leaving 7 bases between them. CDR1 MNHEY and CDR2 SVGEGT come from the germline V gene. The CDR3 DNA is TGTGCCAGCAGTTACTCGAACAGACAAGAGACCCAGTACTTC. Protein product: CASSYSNRQETQYF.